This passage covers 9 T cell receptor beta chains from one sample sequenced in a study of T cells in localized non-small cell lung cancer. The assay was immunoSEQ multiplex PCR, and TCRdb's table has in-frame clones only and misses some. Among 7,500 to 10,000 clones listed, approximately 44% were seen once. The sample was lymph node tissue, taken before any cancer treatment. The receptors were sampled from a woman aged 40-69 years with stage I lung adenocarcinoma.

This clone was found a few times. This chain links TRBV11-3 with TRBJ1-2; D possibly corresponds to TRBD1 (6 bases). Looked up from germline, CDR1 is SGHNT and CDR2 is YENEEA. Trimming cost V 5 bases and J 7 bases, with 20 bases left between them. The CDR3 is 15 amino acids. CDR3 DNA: TGTGCCAGCAGCCCCTTGGGGGGCGACATGACTGGCTACACCTTC. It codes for CASSPLGGDMTGYTF.

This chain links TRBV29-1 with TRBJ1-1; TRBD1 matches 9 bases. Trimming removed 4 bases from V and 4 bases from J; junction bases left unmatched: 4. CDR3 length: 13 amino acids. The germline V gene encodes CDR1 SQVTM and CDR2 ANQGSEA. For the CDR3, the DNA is TGCAGCGTTGTGCGGGACAGGGCCACTGAAGCTTTCTTT. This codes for CSVVRDRATEAFF.

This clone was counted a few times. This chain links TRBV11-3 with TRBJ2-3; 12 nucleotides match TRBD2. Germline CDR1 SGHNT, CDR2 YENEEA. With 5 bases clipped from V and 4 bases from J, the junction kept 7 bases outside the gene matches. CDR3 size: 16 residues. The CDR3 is CASSARTSGVADTQYF. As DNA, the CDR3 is TGTGCCAGCAGCGCTCGGACTAGCGGGGTAGCAGATACGCAGTATTTT.

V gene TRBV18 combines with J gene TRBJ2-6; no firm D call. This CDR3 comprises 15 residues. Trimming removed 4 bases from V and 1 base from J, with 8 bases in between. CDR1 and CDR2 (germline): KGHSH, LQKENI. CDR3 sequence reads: CASSLTGSGANVLTF. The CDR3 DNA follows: TGTGCCAGCTCACTTACCGGGTCTGGGGCCAACGTCCTGACTTTC.

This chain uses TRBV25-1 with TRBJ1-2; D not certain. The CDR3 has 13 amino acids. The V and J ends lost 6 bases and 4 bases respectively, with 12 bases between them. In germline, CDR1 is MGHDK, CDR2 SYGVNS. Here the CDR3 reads CASSSAGRYGYTF. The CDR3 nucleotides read TGTGCCAGCAGCTCTGCCGGCCGCTATGGCTACACCTTC.

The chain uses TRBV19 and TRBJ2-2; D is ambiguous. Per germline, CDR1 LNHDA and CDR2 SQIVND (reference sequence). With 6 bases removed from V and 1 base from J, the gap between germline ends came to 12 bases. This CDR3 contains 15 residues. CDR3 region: CASRTRGLNTGELFF. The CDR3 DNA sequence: TGTGCCAGTAGGACAAGAGGTCTGAACACCGGGGAGCTGTTTTTT.

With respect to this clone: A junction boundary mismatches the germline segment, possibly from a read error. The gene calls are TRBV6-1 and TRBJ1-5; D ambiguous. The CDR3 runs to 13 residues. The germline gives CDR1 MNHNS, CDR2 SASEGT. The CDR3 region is CAISEGGNQPQHF. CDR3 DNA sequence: TGTGCCATCAGTGAAGGCGGGAATCAGCCCCAGCATTTT.

CDR3 sequence (DNA): TGTGCCAGCAGCTTGGACAGTTGGGGGGCTGAAGCTTTCTTT. As protein: CASSLDSWGAEAFF. The V and J genes are TRBV11-3 and TRBJ1-1, with D possibly TRBD1 on 6 matching bases. Germline V gene data show CDR1 as SGHNT and CDR2 as YENEEA. The CDR3 runs 14 residues. Trimming took 3 bases from V and 6 from J, leaving 14 bases between them.

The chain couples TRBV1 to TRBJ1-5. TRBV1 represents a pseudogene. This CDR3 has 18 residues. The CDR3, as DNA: TGCGCCAGCAGCCAAGATAGAGTGGGTTATTATAGCAATCAGCCCCAGCATTTT. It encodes CASSQDRVGYYSNQPQHF.